The rows below give T cell receptor beta chains drawn from one sample of a study of control samples from healthy donors and cancer patients. Repertoires were generated with immunoSEQ multiplex PCR, while TCRdb's copy carries only in-frame clones and drops some. The data hold tens of thousands of clones, with roughly nine tenths observed a single time. Sequenced input: PBMCs. Receptors were obtained from a man in his forties or fifties with lung cancer. Each CDR3 is given with its conserved first and last residue. A D gene is named only where the DNA matches it firmly. Size tells how often a clone was seen (once, few, many) or the class of an expanded clone, and some rows leave it out.

few	TRBJ1-5	TRBD1	TRBV27	TGTGCCAGCAGGCCCAGGGGGGTTGTGAATCAGCCCCAGCATTTT	CASRPRGVVNQPQHF
-	TRBJ1-2	TRBD1	TRBV6-2/TRBV6-3	TGTGCCAGCAGTACCCGGGACAGGCCCCCCTATGGCTACACCTTC	CASSTRDRPPYGYTF
-	TRBJ2-5	-	TRBV5-8	TGTGCCAGCAGCTTACGCAGGGGCTTTGCGGAGACCCAGTACTTC	CASSLRRGFAETQYF
-	TRBJ2-5	-	TRBV7-8	TGTGCCAGCAGCTTAGGGACAGTTCAAGAGACCCAGTACTTC	CASSLGTVQETQYF
-	TRBJ2-3	-	TRBV9	TGTGCCAGCAGCGCCTCATCTGGGGCCGCAGATACGCAGTATTTT	CASSASSGAADTQYF
-	TRBJ2-7	TRBD1	TRBV6-6	TGTGCCAGCAGCATACCCGGGACAGAGTACGAGCAGTACTTC	CASSIPGTEYEQYF
once	TRBJ1-3	TRBD1	TRBV3-1/TRBV3-2	TGTGCCAGCAGCCCGGAGGGGGCGTTCGGAAACACCATATATTTT	CASSPEGAFGNTIYF
-	TRBJ2-3	TRBD1	TRBV6-5	TGTGCCAGCAGTCGACAGGGGTCAGATACGCAGTATTTT	CASSRQGSDTQYF
few	TRBJ1-2	TRBD1	TRBV5-1	TGCGCCAGCAGCTTGGATTTGGGGGACAGGGTACGAGGCTACACCTTC	CASSLDLGDRVRGYTF
-	TRBJ2-3	-	TRBV5-5	TGTGCCAGCAGCTTACTTAGGGGGGCAGGTGAGACAGATACGCAGTATTTT	CASSLLRGAGETDTQYF
-	TRBJ2-1	-	TRBV7-2	TGTGCCAGCAGCTCGACGGGGCCCTTACTCAATGAGCAGTTCTTC	CASSSTGPLLNEQFF
-	TRBJ2-3	TRBD2	TRBV24-1	TGTGCCACCAGTGACACCAAAGCGGGGGGGCATTTCACAGATACGCAGTATTTT	CATSDTKAGGHFTDTQYF
-	TRBJ1-2	-	TRBV5-8	TGTGCCAGCAGCTTGGCGGGCGTGTATAACTATGGCTACACCTTC	CASSLAGVYNYGYTF
-	TRBJ2-7	-	TRBV11-2	TGTGCCAGCAGCTCAGGAGCCGGGCAAGACTCCTACGAGCAGTACTTC	CASSSGAGQDSYEQYF
-	TRBJ2-7	-	TRBV18	TGTGCCAGCTCACCTCAATACTACGAGCAGTACTTC	CASSPQYYEQYF
-	TRBJ2-7	TRBD1	TRBV9	TGTGCCAGCAGCGTAGGACAGGGCGAATACGAGCAGTACTTC	CASSVGQGEYEQYF
once	TRBJ2-4	-	TRBV5-1	TGCGCCAGCTCTGGTGGAGCCAAAAACATTCAGTACTTC	CASSGGAKNIQYF
-	TRBJ1-4	TRBD1	TRBV5-4	TGTGCCAGCAGCCAGCGGACAGGGGGCGCCGATGAAAAACTGTTTTTT	CASSQRTGGADEKLFF
-	TRBJ2-5	TRBD1	TRBV7-9	TGTGCCAGCAGCCAAGCCGGGACAGGGAACCAAGAGACCCAGTACTTC	CASSQAGTGNQETQYF
-	TRBJ1-2	-	TRBV28	TGTGCCAGCAGTTTGGGGCTGATCTATGGCTACACCTTC	CASSLGLIYGYTF
-	TRBJ1-5	-	TRBV6-5	TGTGCCAGCAGTTCATCAGTGAGCAATCAGCCCCAGCATTTT	CASSSSVSNQPQHF
-	TRBJ1-1	-	TRBV9	TGTGCCAGCAGCGGTTTCAGGGGATTGGGTACTGAAGCTTTCTTT	CASSGFRGLGTEAFF
-	TRBJ2-7	-	TRBV7-9	TGTGCCAGCAGCTTAGAATCCGGGAAGCAGTACTTC	CASSLESGKQYF
-	TRBJ1-1	-	TRBV28	TGTGCCAGCAGTTTAGGCGCAGGGGTAGGGACTGAAGCTTTCTTT	CASSLGAGVGTEAFF
-	TRBJ1-6	TRBD1	TRBV4-3	TGCGCCAGCAGCCAAGACGACAGGGAGACACCCCTCCACTTT	CASSQDDRETPLHF
once	TRBJ1-3	-	TRBV28	TGTGCCAGCAGTTTATCCGACAGTGCTGGAAACACCATATATTTT	CASSLSDSAGNTIYF
-	TRBJ2-5	TRBD2	TRBV6-2/TRBV6-3	TGTGCCAGCAGTTACTCGATAACTAGCGGGGGGCCACCTCAAGAGGACCAGTACTTC	CASSYSITSGGPPQEDQYF
-	TRBJ1-1	-	TRBV19	TGTGCCAGTAGTACAGGGGTCTGGAACACTGAAGCTTTCTTT	CASSTGVWNTEAFF
-	TRBJ1-2	-	TRBV7-9	TGTGCCAGCAGCGGGGACGGGACCTATGGCTACACCTTC	CASSGDGTYGYTF
-	TRBJ2-1	-	TRBV6-2/TRBV6-3	TGTGCCAGCAGTTACTCTCAGGCATACAATGAGCAGTTCTTC	CASSYSQAYNEQFF
-	TRBJ1-6	-	TRBV4-3	TGCGCCAGCAGCCAAGGGGGTTTGGGACCCCTCCACTTT	CASSQGGLGPLHF
-	TRBJ1-1	TRBD1	TRBV6-5	TGTGCCAGCAGTTACTCGTACAGGGGCACTGAAGCTTTCTTT	CASSYSYRGTEAFF
-	TRBJ2-2	-	TRBV25-1	TGTGCCAGCAGGGGGCCGATCCGAGGCGGGGAGCTGTTTTTT	CASRGPIRGGELFF
-	TRBJ1-4	-	TRBV4-2	TGTGCCAGCAGCATAGACAGAACTAATGAAAAACTGTTTTTT	CASSIDRTNEKLFF
once	TRBJ2-2	-	TRBV7-7	TGTGCTAGCAGCTTAGCGCAAGGATATGACACCGGGGAGCTGTTTTTT	CASSLAQGYDTGELFF
-	TRBJ1-5	-	TRBV28	TGTGCCATCGGCGGGCCCCAGCATTTT	CAIGGPQHF
-	TRBJ1-4	TRBD1	TRBV4-3	TGCGCCAGCAGCCAAGGGTCAGGGGGCCATGGTGAAAAACTGTTTTTT	CASSQGSGGHGEKLFF
once	TRBJ1-5	-	TRBV28	TGTGCCAGCAAACTCAGCAAGGGGTTAGACAATCAGCCCCAGCATTTT	CASKLSKGLDNQPQHF
few	TRBJ2-7	-	TRBV12-5	TGTGCTAGTGTTCCGGGACCAGCCTACGAGCAGTACTTC	CASVPGPAYEQYF